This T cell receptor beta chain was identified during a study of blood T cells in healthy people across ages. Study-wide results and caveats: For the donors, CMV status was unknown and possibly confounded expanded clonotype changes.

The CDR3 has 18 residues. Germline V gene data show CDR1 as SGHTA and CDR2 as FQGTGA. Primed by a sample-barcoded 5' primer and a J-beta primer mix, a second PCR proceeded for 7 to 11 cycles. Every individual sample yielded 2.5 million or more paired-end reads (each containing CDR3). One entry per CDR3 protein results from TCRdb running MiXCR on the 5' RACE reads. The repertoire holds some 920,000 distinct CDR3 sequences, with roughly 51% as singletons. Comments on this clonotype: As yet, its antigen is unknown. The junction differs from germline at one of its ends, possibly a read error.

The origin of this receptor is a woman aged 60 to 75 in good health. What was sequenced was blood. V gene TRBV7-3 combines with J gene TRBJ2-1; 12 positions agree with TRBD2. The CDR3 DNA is TGTGTCAGCAGTAATTCCGGGACTAGCGGGTCCCGGTACAATGAGCAGTTCTTC. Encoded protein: CVSSNSGTSGSRYNEQFF.